This T cell receptor beta chain was captured by sequencing in a study of cytomegalovirus exposure and HLA in healthy donors. Trimming cost V 3 bases and J 0 bases; bases outside gene matches: 11. This CDR3 has 17 amino acids. CDR1 is MNHEY and CDR2 is SMNVEV in the germline V gene (reference sequence). PCR used 60 Vbeta primers and 13 Jbeta primers. The assay was immunoSEQ multiplex PCR, and TCRdb's table has in-frame clones only and misses some. Among roughly 190,000 clones listed, just under 75% were seen once. Findings and caveats of the study: The authors later found TCR association rates varying by HLA locus, with DRB1 most and HLA-C fewest. A classifier reportedly called cytomegalovirus status with high sensitivity and specificity. Earlier analysis looked at TCR beta V segments, and most were productive about 90% or about 30% of the time.

Donors consisted of healthy bone marrow donors. As concerns this clone: The antigen is unknown.

Material for sequencing was PBMCs. This rearrangement joins TRBV27 to TRBJ2-7, with 7 positions matching TRBD1. The sequence was obtained from a man aged 30 to 45 in good health and CMV-seropositive. This chain's CDR3 is CASSLGRGRGSSYEQYF. The CDR3 DNA sequence: TGTGCCAGCAGTTTGGGAAGGGGGCGCGGTAGCTCCTACGAGCAGTACTTC.